These 30 T cell receptor beta chains were all obtained from the same sample, sequenced in a study of prognosis after radiotherapy for stage I lung cancer. Amplification of the TCR beta CDR3 (from genomic DNA) was done by two-round multiplex PCR. First-round PCR used primers specific to each TRBV and TRBJ gene. Using its own MiXCR run on the multiplex PCR reads, TCRdb lists one record per CDR3 protein. The table records under 15,000 distinct CDR3 sequences, 50% to 65% of them present only once. The sequences come from PBMCs, collected before or after stereotactic body radiation therapy (not recorded which). All receptors come from a donor over 45 with non-small cell lung cancer.

This clonotype was detected ten times or more. V and J are TRBV7-8 and TRBJ1-5; D gene ambiguous. The CDR3 spans 13 residues. Germline V lookup: CDR1 SGHVS, CDR2 FQNEAQ. Trimming removed 6 bases at V and 0 bases at J, with 6 bases between. The CDR3 reads CASRSDSNQPQHF. DNA of the CDR3: TGTGCCAGCAGGTCCGATAGCAATCAGCCCCAGCATTTT.

As concerns this clonotype: Likely a read error: the CDR3 ends without its conserved phenylalanine or tryptophan. The chain couples TRBV27 to TRBJ1-2; the D gene is possibly TRBD1 (5 bases). The CDR3 runs 15 residues. Germline CDR1 MNHEY, CDR2 SMNVEV (reference sequence). The CDR3 sequence is CASSSNTGATYVYTL. In DNA, the CDR3 is TGTGCCAGCAGTTCGAATACCGGGGCAACCTATGTCTACACCCTC.

Remarks on this clonotype: This may be a read error: a much more frequent sequence differs by one nucleotide. Likely a read error: the CDR3 ends without its conserved phenylalanine or tryptophan. No DNA is shown, since the ends of the CDR3 on it are uncertain; the CDR3 is the one TCRdb lists. The rearrangement joins TRBV20-1 to TRBJ1-1. The CDR3 totals 9 residues, both ends included. Germline CDR1 reads DFQATT; CDR2 reads SNEGSKA (reference sequence). CDR3 sequence: CSAYGKEPT.

This clonotype is medium-sized (0.01 to 0.1%) within its sample. This chain links TRBV3-1 with TRBJ2-6, with D possibly being TRBD1 or TRBD2 (5 bases each). Germline lookup yields CDR1 LGHDT and CDR2 YNNKEL (reference sequence). V lost 4 bases and J 1 base, leaving 5 bases between the germline ends. This CDR3 region has 14 residues. CDR3 amino acids: CASSRGSGANVLTF. CDR3 nucleotides: TGTGCCAGCAGCCGGGGGTCTGGGGCCAACGTCCTGACTTTC.

Notes on this clonotype: With a far larger clone one base away, a read error is the likely cause. The V call is TRBV14, the J call TRBJ2-5, with 14 bases fitting TRBD2. The CDR3 runs 16 residues. Unmatched junction bases numbered 9, after V lost 1 base and J lost 11 bases. The germline gives CDR1 SGHDN, CDR2 FVKESK. CDR3 DNA sequence: TGTGCCAGCAGCCAAGGAAGACTAGCGGGAGGGGCAGAGCAGTACTTC. Translated, it gives CASSQGRLAGGAEQYF.

By proportion, this clonotype is medium-sized (0.01 to 0.1%). The V call is TRBV20-1, the J call TRBJ2-3; TRBD2 matches 11 bases. After removal of 7 bases from V and 5 bases from J, the junction contained 14 bases not matched to a gene. The germline CDR1 and CDR2 sequences are DFQATT and SNEGSKA (reference sequence). This CDR3 contains 16 residues. The CDR3 region is CSEELAGTSGRDTQYF. In DNA form, the CDR3 reads TGCAGTGAAGAATTAGCTGGTACTAGCGGGAGAGATACGCAGTATTTT.

V is TRBV6-5 and J is TRBJ2-7; D is unclear. The CDR3 totals 14 residues. Germline-derived CDR1 and CDR2 are MNHEY and SVGAGI. Trimming stripped 2 bases from V and 10 bases from J, with 18 bases between. CDR3 sequence (DNA): TGTGCCAGCAGTTACGCTTCGACGTTGGGTGATCAGTACTTC. Encoded protein: CASSYASTLGDQYF.

By share, this clonotype ranks as medium-sized. V and J are TRBV19 and TRBJ1-5; D is uncertain. V shed 9 bases and J shed 4 bases, with 16 bases lying between them. Germline CDR1 and CDR2: LNHDA and SQIVND (reference sequence). The CDR3 length is 14 residues. The CDR3 loop reads CASAHNSGNQPQHF. CDR3 in DNA: TGTGCCAGCGCGCACAACAGCGGAAATCAGCCCCAGCATTTT. Complete variable domain (other parts from reference TRBV19 and TRBJ1-5): DGGITQSPKYLFRKEGQNVTLSCEQNLNHDAMYWYRQDPGQGLRLIYYSQIVNDFQKGDIAEGYSVSREKKESFPLTVTSAQKNPTAFYLCASAHNSGNQPQHFGDGTRLSIL.

This clonotype has a count of ten or more. V gene TRBV11-3 combines with J gene TRBJ2-5; 15 positions agree with TRBD2. V lost 5 bases to trimming and J lost 4 bases; unmatched junction nucleotides: 2. The CDR3 runs 15 residues. In germline, CDR1 is SGHNT, CDR2 YENEEA. This CDR3 is CASSAGLAGGETQYF. CDR3 DNA sequence: TGTGCCAGCAGCGCGGGACTAGCGGGAGGAGAGACCCAGTACTTC.

As DNA, the CDR3 is TGTGCCAGTAGTATAGGACAGAATAATTCACCCCTCCACTTT. Amino acids: CASSIGQNNSPLHF. The chain links TRBV19 to TRBJ1-6; D is perhaps TRBD1 (5 bases). Trimming pared 1 base from V and 5 bases from J, leaving 6 bases between. The CDR3 extends over 14 amino acids. Germline assignment: CDR1 LNHDA and CDR2 SQIVND (reference sequence).

As to this clonotype: Relative to the germline gene, one junction end is altered; a read error may explain this. J is TRBJ1-5 and V is TRBV28; tentative D call: TRBD1 (5 bases). The CDR3 has 14 residues. Germline-derived CDR1 and CDR2 are MDHEN and SYDVKM. CDR3 sequence reads: CASRVGGSNQPEHF. CDR3 in DNA: TGTGCAAGCAGGGTGGGAGGGAGCAATCAGCCCGAGCATTTT.

J is TRBJ2-1 and V is TRBV9, with 13 bases fitting TRBD2. The V gene's germline CDR1 is SGDLS and CDR2 YYNGEE. V lost 4 bases and J lost 6; bases outside the gene matches: 4. The CDR3 has 15 amino acids. CDR3 residues: CASSPTSGRANEQFF. CDR3 DNA: TGTGCCAGCAGCCCCACTAGCGGGAGGGCCAATGAGCAGTTCTTC.

Details on this clonotype: It is likely a read error: a sequence one base away is far more abundant. The chain is built from TRBV6-1 and TRBJ1-5, with 7 positions matching TRBD1. CDR3 size: 15 residues. From germline, CDR1 is MNHNS and CDR2 SASEGT. CDR3 bases: TGTGCCAGCAGTTCCGGACAGGTGGGCAATCAGCACCAGCATTTT. This codes for CASSSGQVGNQHQHF.

V gene TRBV30 combines with J gene TRBJ2-3; 8 bases match TRBD1. CDR3 length: 15 residues. V was clipped by 3 bases and J by 2 bases; unmatched bases: 7. Germline lookup yields CDR1 GTSNPN and CDR2 SVGIG (reference sequence). CDR3 residues: CAWSSGTGFTDTQYF. The CDR3 region has the DNA TGTGCCTGGAGCTCCGGGACAGGCTTCACAGATACGCAGTATTTT.

This clonotype is medium-sized in the sample. V usage is TRBV11-2 and J usage is TRBJ1-2, with 9 bases fitting TRBD1. The junction had 6 bases not matched to a gene; V was cut back by 4 bases and J by 0 bases. CDR1 is SGHAT, CDR2 FQNNGV, per germline. The CDR3 covers 16 residues. In DNA, the CDR3 is TGTGCCAGCAGCTCGTTTCGACAGGGGGCTAACTATGGCTACACCTTC. Translating gives CASSSFRQGANYGYTF. Drawing the rest from reference TRBV11-2 and TRBJ1-2, the complete variable domain is EAGVAQSPRYKIIEKRQSVAFWCNPISGHATLYWYQQILGQGPKLLIQFQNNGVVDDSQLPKDRFSAERLKGVDSTLKIQPAKLEDSAVYLCASSSFRQGANYGYTFGSGTRLTVV.

About this clonotype itself: No DNA is shown, since the ends of the CDR3 on it are uncertain; the CDR3 is the one TCRdb lists. The chain carries TRBV6-1 and TRBJ1-1. Looked up from germline, CDR1 is MNHNS and CDR2 is SASEGT. The CDR3 is made up of 15 amino acids, end residues included. CDR3 sequence: CAIIIVGRGNTESFF.

For this clonotype: One junction end disagrees with the germline gene, perhaps due to a read error. This sequence joins TRBV27 and TRBJ2-2; the D gene is possibly TRBD2 (5 bases). The CDR3 extends over 11 amino acids. Germline values: CDR1 MNHEY, CDR2 SMNVEV (reference sequence). For the CDR3, the DNA is TGTGCCAGCAGTCCAACCGGGGAGATGTTTTTT. Translating gives CASSPTGEMFF.

This chain joins TRBV5-1 and TRBJ2-2, with 8 bases matching TRBD2. Germline lookup yields CDR1 SGHRS and CDR2 YFSETQ. CDR3 length: 15 residues. V trimming: 3 bases; J trimming: 2 bases; junction bases outside the gene matches: 3. The CDR3 DNA sequence: TGCGCCAGCAGCTCGACTAGCGCTAACACCGGGGAGCTGTTTTTT. Translating gives CASSSTSANTGELFF.

V usage is TRBV30 and J usage is TRBJ1-6; D remains unclear. V was trimmed by 5 bases and J by 6 bases, leaving 17 bases between them. There are 15 residues in the CDR3. Germline lookup yields CDR1 GTSNPN and CDR2 SVGIG (reference sequence). Here the CDR3 DNA reads TGTGCCTGGGCCTTAATGACGGGCCTTAATTCACCCCTCCACTTT. Amino acid sequence: CAWALMTGLNSPLHF.

Many counts were recorded for this clonotype. A read error is possible here, since a much larger clone lies one base away. This sequence joins TRBV19 and TRBJ1-1, with TRBD1 identical over 9 bases. The ends lost 3 bases at V and 10 bases at J; junction bases unmatched: 9. Germline V CDR1 and CDR2: LNHDA, SQIVND (reference sequence). The CDR3 length is 14 residues. CDR3 DNA sequence: TGTGCCAGTAGTATCATGGGACAGGGAGGTGGAGCTTTCTTT. This gives the protein CASSIMGQGGGAFF.

By proportion, this clonotype is medium-sized. The chain recombines TRBV4-2 with TRBJ2-7; 10 bases line up with TRBD2. Germline V CDR1 and CDR2: LGHNA, YNFKEQ. The CDR3 contains 16 residues. With 0 bases clipped from V and 5 bases from J, the junction kept 7 bases outside the gene matches. CDR3 coding DNA: TGTGCCAGCAGCCAAGATAGGACTAGCGGCGCCAACGAGCAGTACTTC. Translation gives CASSQDRTSGANEQYF.

In regard to this clonotype: This CDR3 is missing its conserved last phenylalanine or tryptophan, likely due to a read error. The CDR3 nucleotides are TGTTCCAGCAGACTCACAGATACTCAGTATCTT. Encoded protein: CSSRLTDTQYL. The chain has TRBV7-9 and TRBJ2-3, with D hard to call. Per the germline V gene, CDR1 is SEHNR and CDR2 is FQNEAQ (reference sequence). The CDR3 totals 11 residues.

This clonotype showed up many times. This chain links TRBV7-9 with TRBJ1-1; 7 bases map to TRBD1. CDR3 size: 15 residues. CDR1 SEHNR and CDR2 FQNEAQ come from the germline V gene (reference sequence). Unmatched junction bases numbered 12, after V lost 5 bases and J lost 6 bases. The CDR3 nucleotides read TGTGCCAGCAGCGCCACGGGCACCCAGGGGGCTGAAGCTTTCTTT. Its translation is CASSATGTQGAEAFF.

Ten or more counts support this clonotype. The chain links TRBV5-8 to TRBJ2-6, with TRBD1 matching 7 bases. J was trimmed by 1 base and V by 2 bases; bases with no gene match: 3. The length of the CDR3 is 16 residues. Looked up from germline, CDR1 is SGHTS and CDR2 is YDEGEE. CDR3 in DNA: TGTGCCAGCAGCTTACAGGGGTCTTCTGGGGCCAACGTCCTGACTTTC. Its translation is CASSLQGSSGANVLTF.

The rearrangement joins TRBV20-1 to TRBJ1-5; unclear D gene. Germline assignment: CDR1 DFQATT and CDR2 SNEGSKA (reference sequence). Trimming took 1 base from V and 0 from J, leaving 13 bases between them. The CDR3 loop spans 16 amino acids. CDR3 coding DNA: TGCAGTGCTAGAGGCCTCGAACTTTATAGCAATCAGCCCCAGCATTTT. Protein: CSARGLELYSNQPQHF.

This clonotype was seen more than once but under ten times. A far larger clone differs by one base, so this is likely a read error. V gene TRBV6-9 combines with J gene TRBJ2-7; no firm D call. V lost 2 bases, J lost 8 bases, and 13 bases lay in between. The CDR3 contains 13 residues. Germline CDR1 reads MNHGY; CDR2 reads SVAAGI. CDR3 sequence reads: CASSYRPVQKQYF. The CDR3 region has the DNA TGTGCCAGCAGTTATAGGCCGGTACAGAAGCAGTACTTC.

Notes on this clonotype: A read error may account for a junction end that differs from germline. The chain joins TRBV3-1 to TRBJ2-3, with 11 bases lining up with TRBD2. CDR1 LGHDT and CDR2 YNNKEL come from the germline V gene (reference sequence). The CDR3 loop spans 15 amino acids. CDR3 sequence: CASSHLAGGTDTQYF. In DNA form, the CDR3 reads TGTGCCAGTAGCCACCTAGCGGGAGGTACAGATACGCAGTATTTT.

Many counts were recorded for this clonotype. This chain uses TRBV20-1 with TRBJ1-1; D is uncertain. CDR1 and CDR2 (germline): DFQATT, SNEGSKA (reference sequence). CDR3 size: 16 residues. V was clipped by 6 bases and J by 3 bases, with 23 bases between them. In nucleotides, the CDR3 is TGCAGTGCCCCGCATCAGGTCGGGGTACGAGACACTGAAGCTTTCTTT. This codes for CSAPHQVGVRDTEAFF.

At least ten counts were recorded for this clonotype. At one end, the junction sequence differs from germline, possibly due to a read error. The V call is TRBV28, the J call TRBJ2-7, with 9 nucleotides matching TRBD1. This CDR3 region has 15 residues. The germline V gene encodes CDR1 MDHEN and CDR2 SYDVKM. CDR3 sequence (DNA): TGTGCCAGCACTTTAGCGACAGGGGGGGGGGGGGAGCAGTACTTC. It is translated as CASTLATGGGGEQYF.

This clonotype has only one observation. The chain carries TRBV7-8 and TRBJ2-7; tentatively, D is TRBD1 or TRBD2 (5 bases each). The CDR3 covers 16 residues. Germline-derived CDR1 and CDR2 are SGHVS and FQNEAQ. For the CDR3, the DNA is TGTGAAAGCAGCTTAATTTCGGGGACGGTAGCCTACGAGCAGTACTTC. Translated, it gives CESSLISGTVAYEQYF.